These 19 T cell receptor beta chains originate from one sample sequenced in a study of cytomegalovirus exposure and HLA in healthy donors. PCR involved 60 Vbeta and 13 Jbeta primers. Using immunoSEQ multiplex PCR, the repertoire was profiled, and TCRdb retains in-frame clones only, with some absent. The sample carries roughly 230,000 clones, 78% recorded once. Sequenced input: PBMCs. All receptors come from a boy aged 5-17 years in good health and CMV-seronegative.

The chain links TRBV27 to TRBJ1-5; no clear D gene. V lost 5 bases to trimming and J lost 6 bases, with 8 bases between them. The CDR3 runs 12 residues. The V gene's germline CDR1 is MNHEY and CDR2 SMNVEV (reference sequence). DNA of the CDR3: TGTGCCAGCAGTACCTCCGGTCAGCCCCAGCATTTT. This encodes CASSTSGQPQHF.

The rearrangement joins TRBV11-2 to TRBJ2-5; TRBD2 is a possible D gene (6 bases). The germline V gene has CDR1 SGHAT and CDR2 FQNNGV. Deletions cut 5 bases from V and 0 bases from J, with 13 bases between. This CDR3 comprises 15 residues. CDR3 DNA sequence: TGTGCCAGCAGCGGAAATAGCGGATACCAAGAGACCCAGTACTTC. Translation: CASSGNSGYQETQYF.

The chain uses TRBV5-1 and TRBJ2-1, with D possibly being TRBD2 (6 bases). Germline assignment: CDR1 SGHRS and CDR2 YFSETQ. Trimming left V 2 bases short and J 0 bases short, with 9 bases between. The CDR3 consists of 15 residues. The CDR3 region has the DNA TGCGCCAGCAGCTTCACCGGGAGCTCCTACAATGAGCAGTTCTTC. Its protein product is CASSFTGSSYNEQFF.

This clone was picked up a small number of times. The V and J genes are TRBV9 and TRBJ1-4; the match to TRBD1 covers 7 bases. The CDR3 has 15 amino acids. Trimming removed 3 bases from V and 5 bases from J; junction bases left unmatched: 7. Germline CDR1 SGDLS, CDR2 YYNGEE. The CDR3 DNA reads as TGTGCCAGCAGCGCCCGACAGGGAATGAATGAAAAACTGTTTTTT. It is translated as CASSARQGMNEKLFF.

This clone was recorded a few times. This chain connects TRBV7-2 to TRBJ2-3, with D possibly matching TRBD2 (6 bases). Germline loops: CDR1 SGHTA, CDR2 FQGNSA. The CDR3 extends over 17 amino acids. The V gene lost 2 bases and the J gene lost 1 base, with 16 bases spanning the gap. The CDR3 DNA follows: TGTGCCAGCAGCTTATTCGGGGGTCCGGGTGGCACAGATACGCAGTATTTT. Residues: CASSLFGGPGGTDTQYF.

The table lists this clone with a count of one. This chain links TRBV5-4 with TRBJ2-5; D is unclear. Matching the DNA end better, TRBJ2-7 makes the J call doubtful. Germline values: CDR1 SGHNT, CDR2 YYREEE (reference sequence). The CDR3 extends over 15 amino acids. CDR3 nucleotide sequence: TGTGCCAGCAGCGACGCTGGGTCTAACTATTACGAGCAGTACTTC. Encoded protein: CASSDAGSNYYEQYF.

This clone was recorded once. This chain joins TRBV6-5 and TRBJ2-7; D is perhaps TRBD2 (5 bases). CDR1 MNHEY and CDR2 SVGAGI come from the germline V gene. V lost 2 bases and J lost 3, with 8 bases in between. This CDR3 has 13 residues. As DNA, the CDR3 is TGTGCCAGCAGTTACCTCGGGGACTACGAGCAGTACTTC. Protein sequence: CASSYLGDYEQYF.

The chain joins TRBV6-4 to TRBJ2-3, with TRBD1 as a possible D gene (6 bases). The CDR3 spans 15 residues. Trimming removed 6 bases from V and 1 base from J, with 14 bases in between. Germline V gene lookup returns CDR1 MRHNA and CDR2 SNTAGT. CDR3 nucleotide sequence: TGTGCCAGCAGCGAAGGGGGAACGGGCACAGATACGCAGTATTTT. Encoded protein: CASSEGGTGTDTQYF.

V and J are TRBV2 and TRBJ2-3; 11 nucleotides align to TRBD2. Germline trimming cut 6 bases from V and 4 bases from J; bases unmatched to any gene: 15. Germline CDR1 and CDR2: SNHLY and FYNNEI. The CDR3 runs to 18 residues. The CDR3 DNA reads as TGTGCCAGCAGAAACCTAAGATTACTAGCGGGGGAGTCAGATACGCAGTATTTT. This translates into CASRNLRLLAGESDTQYF.

This clone was observed a handful of times. The chain combines TRBV9 with TRBJ2-2; TRBD1 agrees at 7 bases. The CDR3 is 16 amino acids. After removal of 1 base from V and 2 bases from J, the junction contained 5 bases not matched to a gene. Germline loops: CDR1 SGDLS, CDR2 YYNGEE. The CDR3 region is CASSVPGQFNTGELFF. Here the CDR3 DNA reads TGTGCCAGCAGCGTACCGGGACAGTTTAACACCGGGGAGCTGTTTTTT.

Only a few counts were recorded for this clone. The identical CDR3 is also encoded by other nucleotide sequences in the sample. This rearrangement joins TRBV29-1 to TRBJ1-1; D gene uncertain. V was pared by 6 bases and J by 1 base, with 12 bases between. The CDR3 spans 13 residues. Germline loops: CDR1 SQVTM, CDR2 ANQGSEA. The CDR3 reads CSVRTVRNTEAFF. DNA of the CDR3: TGCAGCGTAAGAACAGTAAGGAACACTGAAGCTTTCTTT.

The gene calls are TRBV5-1 and TRBJ2-7, with D possibly matching TRBD1 (5 bases). This CDR3 contains 14 residues. Germline CDR1 is SGHRS and CDR2 is YFSETQ. Trimming pared 3 bases from V and 2 bases from J, leaving 12 bases between. The DNA for the CDR3 is TGCGCCAGCAGCTCTTCACAGGTCACCTACGAGCAGTACTTC. Protein: CASSSSQVTYEQYF. The full variable domain, completed using reference TRBV5-1 and TRBJ2-7, is KAGVTQTPRYLIKTRGQQVTLSCSPISGHRSVSWYQQTPGQGLQFLFEYFSETQRNKGNFPGRFSGRQFSNSRSEMNVSTLELGDSALYLCASSSSQVTYEQYFGPGTRLTVT.

The chain recombines TRBV5-1 with TRBJ2-7; D perhaps matches TRBD1 (5 bases). The V gene lost 0 bases and the J gene lost 7 bases, with 14 bases spanning the gap. From germline, CDR1 is SGHRS and CDR2 YFSETQ. This CDR3 is 14 amino acids long. This CDR3 is CASSLAGPPGEQYF. CDR3 bases: TGCGCCAGCAGCTTGGCCGGGCCTCCAGGGGAGCAGTACTTC.

The CDR3: CASSEVGQEVSGYTF. The CDR3 coding sequence is TGTGCCAGCAGTGAAGTGGGACAGGAGGTTAGTGGCTACACCTTC. The chain recombines TRBV6-1 with TRBJ1-2; 8 positions match TRBD1. Germline CDR1 and CDR2: MNHNS and SASEGT. The CDR3 consists of 15 residues. J was trimmed by 7 bases and V by 1 base; bases with no gene match: 8.

V gene TRBV10-3 combines with J gene TRBJ1-4; TRBD1 is a possible D gene (5 bases). V lost 9 bases to trimming and J lost 12 bases, with 20 bases between them. The CDR3 covers 13 residues. Germline V gene data show CDR1 as ENHRY and CDR2 as SYGVKD. CDR3 nucleotides: TGTGCCATATTCTCTCTCAGGCAGGGTCAACTGTTTTTT. Protein: CAIFSLRQGQLFF.

The chain links TRBV29-1 to TRBJ1-1, with D possibly matching TRBD1 (5 bases). The germline V gene has CDR1 SQVTM and CDR2 ANQGSEA. Trimming removed 6 bases at V and 4 bases at J, with 21 bases between. The length of the CDR3 is 15 residues. CDR3 region: CSVGTAGMLGTEAFF. In DNA form, the CDR3 reads TGCAGCGTGGGGACCGCGGGAATGCTGGGCACTGAAGCTTTCTTT. The variable domain in full, completed from reference TRBV29-1 and TRBJ1-1, reads SAVISQKPSRDICQRGTSLTIQCQVDSQVTMMFWYRQQPGQSLTLIATANQGSEATYESGFVIDKFPISRPNLTFSTLTVSNMSPEDSSIYLCSVGTAGMLGTEAFFGQGTRLTVV.

V and J are TRBV15 and TRBJ2-1; TRBD2 aligns across 12 bases. The CDR3 covers 15 residues. V trimming: 1 base; J trimming: 8 bases; junction bases outside the gene matches: 3. The germline V gene has CDR1 LNHNV and CDR2 YYDKDF (reference sequence). In DNA form, the CDR3 reads TGTGCCACCAGCAGAGCTCTAGCGGGAGGGTATGAGCAGTTCTTC. Amino acid sequence: CATSRALAGGYEQFF.

The chain is built from TRBV7-2 and TRBJ2-3; D might be TRBD2 (6 bases). Germline V gives CDR1 SGHTA, CDR2 FQGNSA. The CDR3 is made up of 14 amino acids. V lost 4 bases to trimming and J lost 1 base, with 9 bases between them. CDR3 DNA sequence: TGTGCCAGCAGCTACGCTAGCGGCACAGATACGCAGTATTTT. Amino acid sequence: CASSYASGTDTQYF.

The chain employs TRBV10-3 and TRBJ2-7; D is possibly TRBD1 (7 bases). CDR1 and CDR2 (germline): ENHRY, SYGVKD. V was shortened by 4 bases and J by 1 base, with 23 bases between the two germline ends. The CDR3 totals 18 residues. DNA of the CDR3: TGTGCCATCAGTGGAGAGGGAGGAATGGACAGGCGATCCTACGAGCAGTACTTC. This translates into CAISGEGGMDRRSYEQYF.